The entry below describes one T cell receptor (beta chain). Its antigen is as yet unknown. This record belongs to a study of cytomegalovirus exposure and HLA in healthy donors. Overall study findings and caveats: A missense DCLRE1C variant was associated with V- and J-gene trimming of TCR beta chains in a later analysis, and an independent cohort replicated the association.

The CDR3 totals 12 residues. V lost 7 bases to trimming and J lost 11 bases, with 15 bases between them. Germline V gene sequence: CDR1 MNHEY, CDR2 SMNVEV (reference sequence). The PCR employed 60 Vbeta primers together with 13 Jbeta primers. Some clones are missing from TCRdb's copy, which holds only in-frame ones; the method was immunoSEQ multiplex PCR. There are roughly 100,000 clones in the sample; 83% occur only once, and about 6.3% lies in the top ten. V is TRBV27 and J is TRBJ2-1; the D is unclear. The sequence was obtained from a man between 18 and 35 years old in good health and CMV-seronegative. Sequencing was performed on PBMCs. The chain's CDR3 is CASTDRAFQQFF. The CDR3 DNA is TGTGCCAGCACCGATCGAGCCTTCCAGCAGTTCTTC.